These T cell receptor beta chains were read from a single sample in a study of control samples from healthy donors and cancer patients. Measured with immunoSEQ multiplex PCR; TCRdb has only the in-frame clones, and not every one. The sample consists of around 170,000 clones, more than 85% of them appearing once. What was sequenced was blood. The receptor set was obtained from a woman in her thirties in good health. CDR3s include the opening cysteine and the closing phenylalanine or tryptophan. The D gene is left open where the match is weak.

j_gene | v_gene | d_gene | CDR3aa | CDR3nt
TRBJ2-1 | TRBV3-1/TRBV3-2 | TRBD2 | CASSLRLAGAYNEQFF | TGTGCCAGCAGCCTACGGTTAGCGGGGGCCTACAATGAGCAGTTCTTC
TRBJ2-7 | TRBV27 | TRBD1 | CASSFLGTGDEQYF | TGTGCCAGCAGTTTCCTCGGGACAGGGGACGAGCAGTACTTC
TRBJ2-2 | TRBV24-1 | TRBD2 | CATSDFKLAGGTGELFF | TGTGCCACCAGTGACTTCAAACTAGCGGGAGGTACCGGGGAGCTGTTTTTT
TRBJ1-1 | TRBV5-6 | TRBD1 | CASSFRDRGVGVIF | TGTGCCAGCAGCTTCCGGGACAGGGGCGTTGGGGTAATCTTT
TRBJ2-1 | TRBV27 | TRBD1 | CASSPNRGHTPRSYNEQFF | TGTGCCAGCAGTCCGAACAGGGGGCACACTCCTAGGTCCTACAATGAGCAGTTCTTC
TRBJ1-5 | TRBV5-3 | . | CARSLDRESIGTRPQHF | TGTGCCAGAAGCTTGGACAGGGAATCAATCGGCACTCGGCCCCAGCATTTT
TRBJ2-1 | TRBV27 | TRBD2 | CASRTTLWTSGNHEQFF | TGTGCCAGCCGGACCACCTTATGGACTAGCGGGAACCATGAGCAGTTCTTC
TRBJ2-1 | TRBV27 | . | CASSLGGNRYNEQFF | TGTGCCAGCAGTTTGGGCGGGAACCGATACAATGAGCAGTTCTTC
TRBJ1-1 | TRBV18 | . | CASSPPPGTEAFF | TGTGCCAGCTCACCACCCCCGGGCACTGAAGCTTTCTTT
TRBJ1-2 | TRBV19 | . | CASSEGRASHLNYGYTF | TGTGCCAGTAGTGAGGGGAGAGCCAGCCACCTTAACTATGGCTACACCTTC
TRBJ2-1 | TRBV5-1 | TRBD1 | CASSSGQGATYNEQFF | TGCGCCAGCAGCTCTGGACAGGGGGCAACCTACAATGAGCAGTTCTTC
TRBJ2-3 | TRBV24-1 | . | CATSDHGSSTDTQYF | TGTGCCACCAGTGACCACGGATCTAGCACAGATACGCAGTATTTT
TRBJ2-7 | TRBV27 | TRBD1 | CASSGQSYEQYF | TGTGCCAGCTCGGGACAGTCCTACGAGCAGTACTTC
TRBJ2-4 | TRBV30 | . | CAWSGLGWAKNIQYF | TGTGCCTGGAGTGGGCTGGGTTGGGCCAAAAACATTCAGTACTTC
TRBJ2-5 | TRBV28 | . | CASSLGAMETQYF | TGTGCCAGCAGTTTGGGGGCGATGGAGACCCAGTACTTC
TRBJ2-2 | TRBV6-1 | . | CASSEQGNGELFF | TGTGCCAGCAGTGAACAGGGCAACGGGGAGCTGTTTTTT